The rows below give T cell receptor beta chains drawn from one sample of a study of cytomegalovirus exposure and HLA in healthy donors. Here immunoSEQ multiplex PCR was the method, and the copy in TCRdb shows in-frame clones only, minus some. The sample lists approximately 75,000 clones, approximately 70% occurring once. The specimen sequenced was PBMCs. These receptors were taken from a man aged 35 to 55 in good health and CMV-seropositive. Both conserved end residues are trimmed from each CDR3. Some rows have no size entry. The others give once, few or many, or a class for an expanded clone.

j_gene: TRBJ1-1
abundance: .
len: 10
v_gene: TRBV28
CDR3aa: ASSIQGARSI

j_gene: TRBJ1-5
abundance: .
len: 11
v_gene: TRBV5-5
CDR3aa: ASSPGGNQPQH

j_gene: TRBJ2-7
abundance: few
len: 15
v_gene: TRBV5-5
CDR3aa: ASSLGRRDRGHHEQY

j_gene: TRBJ1-1
abundance: once
len: 11
v_gene: TRBV4-1
CDR3aa: ASQRQVNTEAF

j_gene: TRBJ2-7
abundance: .
len: 12
v_gene: TRBV5-1
CDR3aa: ASSLQASSREQY

j_gene: TRBJ2-7
abundance: .
len: 13
v_gene: TRBV9
CDR3aa: ASSVSGTGGNEQY

j_gene: TRBJ1-1
abundance: few
len: 12
v_gene: TRBV6-5
CDR3aa: ASSYRGQDTEAF

j_gene: TRBJ1-1
abundance: .
len: 11
v_gene: TRBV7-5
CDR3aa: ARSPTGNTEAF

j_gene: TRBJ2-3
abundance: .
len: 13
v_gene: TRBV5-5
CDR3aa: ASSASGAGGGTQY

j_gene: TRBJ1-1
abundance: .
len: 13
v_gene: TRBV7-8
CDR3aa: ASSLRTDPNTEAF

j_gene: TRBJ1-1
abundance: .
len: 16
v_gene: TRBV10-3
CDR3aa: AISESLGVLGLNTEAF

j_gene: TRBJ2-5
abundance: once
len: 13
v_gene: TRBV7-7
CDR3aa: ASTPGQGPQETQY

j_gene: TRBJ1-3
abundance: .
len: 12
v_gene: TRBV7-2
CDR3aa: ASSLGNSGNTIY

j_gene: TRBJ2-2
abundance: .
len: 15
v_gene: TRBV7-6
CDR3aa: ASNPSGGPPHTGELF

j_gene: TRBJ1-4
abundance: .
len: 13
v_gene: TRBV7-6
CDR3aa: ASSLTGGLYEKLF

j_gene: TRBJ1-4
abundance: .
len: 12
v_gene: TRBV29-1
CDR3aa: SVEDRRFAEKLF

j_gene: TRBJ2-7
abundance: once
len: 9
v_gene: TRBV28
CDR3aa: ASSQNYEQY

j_gene: TRBJ2-7
abundance: .
len: 13
v_gene: TRBV7-2
CDR3aa: ASSPGFSKHYEQY

j_gene: TRBJ2-5
abundance: .
len: 13
v_gene: TRBV5-4
CDR3aa: ASSLGEGFGETQY

j_gene: TRBJ1-6
abundance: few
len: 13
v_gene: TRBV5-6
CDR3aa: ASSLGQGANSPLH

j_gene: TRBJ2-7
abundance: few
len: 11
v_gene: TRBV11-2
CDR3aa: ASSLTDGYEQY

j_gene: TRBJ1-6
abundance: many
len: 11
v_gene: TRBV5-1
CDR3aa: ASNDGGNSPLH

j_gene: TRBJ2-1
abundance: few
len: 12
v_gene: TRBV11-3
CDR3aa: ASSLAGGYNEQF

j_gene: TRBJ1-5
abundance: .
len: 12
v_gene: TRBV10-1
CDR3aa: ASRGTGGGQPQH

j_gene: TRBJ2-7
abundance: .
len: 13
v_gene: TRBV5-6
CDR3aa: ASSLPPTDTYEQY

j_gene: TRBJ2-3
abundance: .
len: 13
v_gene: TRBV5-1
CDR3aa: ASSPGTGVWDTQY

j_gene: TRBJ2-1
abundance: few
len: 13
v_gene: TRBV6-1
CDR3aa: ASSETGGGINEQF

j_gene: TRBJ1-2
abundance: .
len: 12
v_gene: TRBV9
CDR3aa: ASSPGRGSYGYT

j_gene: TRBJ2-2
abundance: .
len: 14
v_gene: TRBV6-6
CDR3aa: ASSSDPREGTGELF

j_gene: TRBJ1-3
abundance: few
len: 13
v_gene: TRBV4-1
CDR3aa: ASSQRTDSGNTIY

j_gene: TRBJ1-1
abundance: few
len: 13
v_gene: TRBV5-8
CDR3aa: ASSFLTGALSEAF

j_gene: TRBJ2-1
abundance: .
len: 12
v_gene: TRBV2
CDR3aa: ASKGGGEVNEQF

j_gene: TRBJ2-3
abundance: .
len: 14
v_gene: TRBV7-7
CDR3aa: ASTPLAGGRADTQY